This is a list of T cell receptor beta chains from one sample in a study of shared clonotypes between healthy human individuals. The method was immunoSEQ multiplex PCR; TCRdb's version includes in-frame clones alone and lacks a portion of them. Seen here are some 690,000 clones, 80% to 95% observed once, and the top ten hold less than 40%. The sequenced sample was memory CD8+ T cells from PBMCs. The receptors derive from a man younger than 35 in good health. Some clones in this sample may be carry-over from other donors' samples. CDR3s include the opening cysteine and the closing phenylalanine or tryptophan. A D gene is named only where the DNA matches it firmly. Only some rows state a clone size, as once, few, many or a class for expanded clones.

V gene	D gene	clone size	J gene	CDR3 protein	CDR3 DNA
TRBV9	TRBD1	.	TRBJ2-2	CASSDPTGDTGELFF	TGTGCCAGCAGCGATCCCACAGGGGACACCGGGGAGCTGTTTTTT
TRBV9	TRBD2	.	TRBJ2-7	CASSGNPSGTFYEQYF	TGTGCCAGCAGTGGGAACCCTAGCGGGACCTTCTACGAGCAGTACTTC
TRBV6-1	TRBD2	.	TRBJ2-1	CASATSASYNEQFF	TGTGCCAGCGCAACTAGCGCATCCTACAATGAGCAGTTCTTC
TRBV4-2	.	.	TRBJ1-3	CASSQGPAGTSGNTIYF	TGTGCCAGCAGCCAAGGGCCCGCTGGAACCTCTGGAAACACCATATATTTT
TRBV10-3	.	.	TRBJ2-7	CAISGREGYEQYF	TGTGCCATCAGCGGGCGAGAGGGCTACGAGCAGTACTTC
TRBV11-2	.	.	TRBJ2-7	CASSFGARKNYEQYF	TGTGCCAGCAGCTTTGGGGCACGGAAAAACTACGAGCAGTACTTC
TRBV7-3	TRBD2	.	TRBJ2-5	CASSSSGTRQETQYF	TGTGCCAGCAGCTCCTCCGGGACTAGACAAGAGACCCAGTACTTC
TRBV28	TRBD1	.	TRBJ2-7	CASSSRQGRSSYEQYF	TGTGCCAGCAGTTCTCGACAGGGTAGGAGCTCCTACGAGCAGTACTTC
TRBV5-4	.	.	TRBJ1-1	CASGYRAITEAFF	TGTGCCAGTGGATACCGGGCCATCACTGAAGCTTTCTTT
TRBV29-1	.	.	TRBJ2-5	CSGTSLPGDQYF	TGCAGCGGTACGTCTCTCCCGGGCGACCAGTACTTC
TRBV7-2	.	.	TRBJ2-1	CASSLLGEQFF	TGTGCCAGCAGCTTATTGGGTGAGCAGTTCTTC
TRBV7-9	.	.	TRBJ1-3	CASSPGHQNSGNTIYF	TGTGCCAGCAGCCCGGGACACCAGAACTCTGGAAACACCATATATTTT
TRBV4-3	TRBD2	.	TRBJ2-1	CASSSSLAGNEQFF	TGCGCCAGCAGCTCATCACTAGCGGGCAATGAGCAGTTCTTC
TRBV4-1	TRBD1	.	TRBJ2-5	CASSPHRGKAETQYF	TGCGCCAGCAGCCCCCACAGGGGGAAGGCAGAGACCCAGTACTTC
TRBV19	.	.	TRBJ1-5	CASRAKWGLAANQPQHF	TGTGCCAGTAGGGCCAAGTGGGGGCTTGCGGCCAATCAGCCCCAGCATTTT
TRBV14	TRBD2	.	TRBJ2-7	CASSRPGGEQYF	TGTGCCAGCAGCAGGCCGGGGGGGGAGCAGTACTTC
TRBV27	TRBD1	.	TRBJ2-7	CASSPGTAPYEQYF	TGTGCCAGCAGTCCAGGGACAGCACCCTACGAGCAGTACTTC
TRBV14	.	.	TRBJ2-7	CASSLGGLRAVKYF	TGTGCCAGCAGCCTAGGAGGTTTACGTGCAGTGAAGTACTTC
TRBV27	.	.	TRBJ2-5	CASSPRTPRETQYF	TGTGCCAGCAGTCCAAGGACGCCGAGGGAGACCCAGTACTTC
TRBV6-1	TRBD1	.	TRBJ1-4	CASSARDSRKLFF	TGTGCCAGCAGTGCCCGGGACAGTAGGAAACTGTTTTTT
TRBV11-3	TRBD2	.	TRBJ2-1	CASSPHKTSTYNEQFF	TGTGCCAGCAGCCCACACAAGACTAGCACGTACAATGAGCAGTTCTTC
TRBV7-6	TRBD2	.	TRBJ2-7	CASSLLGKLAAPYEQYF	TGTGCCAGCAGCTTATTAGGGAAACTAGCGGCGCCCTACGAGCAGTACTTC
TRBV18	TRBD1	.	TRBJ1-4	CASSPSRGEEKLFF	TGTGCCAGCTCACCATCCAGGGGGGAAGAAAAACTGTTTTTT
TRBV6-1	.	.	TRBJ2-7	CASSLRWEPFYEQYF	TGTGCCAGCAGTCTGAGGTGGGAGCCCTTCTACGAGCAGTACTTC
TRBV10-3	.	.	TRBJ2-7	CAISEPSTGQEQYF	TGTGCCATCAGTGAGCCTTCTACAGGGCAGGAGCAGTACTTC
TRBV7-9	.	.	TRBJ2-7	CASSPTGRGYYDYEQYF	TGTGCCAGCAGCCCCACGGGGAGAGGCTACTACGACTACGAGCAGTACTTC
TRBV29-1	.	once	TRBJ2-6	CSVKMAGRSGANVLTF	TGCAGCGTTAAGATGGCGGGGAGGTCTGGGGCCAACGTCCTGACTTTC
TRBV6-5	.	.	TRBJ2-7	CASSPGRSGEQYF	TGTGCCAGCAGTCCTGGCCGATCGGGAGAGCAGTACTTC
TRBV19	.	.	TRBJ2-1	CASSISENEQFF	TGTGCCAGTAGTATAAGTGAAAATGAGCAGTTCTTC
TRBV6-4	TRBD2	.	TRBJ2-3	CASSRTSGSADTQYF	TGTGCCAGCAGTCGGACTAGCGGAAGCGCAGATACGCAGTATTTT
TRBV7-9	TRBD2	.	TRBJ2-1	CASSSPPLAVTYNEQFF	TGTGCCAGCAGCTCCCCCCCACTAGCGGTGACCTACAATGAGCAGTTCTTC
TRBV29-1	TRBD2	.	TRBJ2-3	CSVGAGGSTDTQYF	TGCAGCGTTGGAGCGGGAGGTTCCACAGATACGCAGTATTTT
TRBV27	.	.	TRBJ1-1	CASSTKGGSEAFF	TGTGCCAGCAGTACGAAGGGGGGCTCTGAAGCTTTCTTT
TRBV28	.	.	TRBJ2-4	CASSLEQAKNIQYF	TGTGCCAGCAGTTTGGAACAAGCCAAAAACATTCAGTACTTC
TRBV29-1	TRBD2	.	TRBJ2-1	CSVEDRTSGRYEQFF	TGCAGCGTTGAGGACCGGACTAGCGGGAGATATGAGCAGTTCTTC
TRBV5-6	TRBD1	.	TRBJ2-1	CASSPLRTGSRNEQFF	TGTGCCAGCAGCCCTCTGCGGACAGGGAGTAGGAATGAGCAGTTCTTC
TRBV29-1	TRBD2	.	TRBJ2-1	CSVEWVAGVHNEQFF	TGCAGCGTTGAATGGGTAGCGGGAGTTCATAATGAGCAGTTCTTC
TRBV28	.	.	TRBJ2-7	CASSFRGSSYEQYF	TGTGCCAGCAGTTTTAGAGGGTCCTCCTACGAGCAGTACTTC
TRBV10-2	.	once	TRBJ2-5	CASSGTARKETQYF	TGCGCCAGCAGTGGGACAGCTAGAAAAGAGACCCAGTACTTC
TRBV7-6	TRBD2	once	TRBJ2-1	CASSLTTSGNTEQFF	TGTGCCAGCAGCTTAACTACTAGCGGAAACACTGAGCAGTTCTTC
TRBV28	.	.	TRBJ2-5	CASNPTIDPQETQYF	TGTGCCAGCAATCCGACGATAGACCCCCAAGAGACCCAGTACTTC
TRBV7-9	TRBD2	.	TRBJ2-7	CASSLEAGGLYEQYF	TGTGCCAGCAGCTTAGAGGCGGGAGGGCTCTACGAGCAGTACTTC
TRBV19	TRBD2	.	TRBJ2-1	CASTSVGGSGEQFF	TGTGCCAGTACCTCAGTGGGAGGGTCCGGTGAGCAGTTCTTC
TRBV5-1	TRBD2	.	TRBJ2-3	CASSPTSGNVGTQYF	TGCGCCAGCAGCCCGACTAGCGGGAACGTAGGGACGCAGTATTTT
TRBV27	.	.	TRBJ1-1	CASSLGGGYGTEAFF	TGTGCCAGCAGTTTAGGGGGGGGGTATGGCACTGAAGCTTTCTTT
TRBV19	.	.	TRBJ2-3	CASSARDTPTDTQYF	TGTGCCAGTAGTGCTAGGGACACCCCCACAGATACGCAGTATTTT
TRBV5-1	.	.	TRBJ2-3	CASSWWTSSVTDTQYF	TGCGCCAGCAGCTGGTGGACTTCTAGCGTCACAGATACGCAGTATTTT
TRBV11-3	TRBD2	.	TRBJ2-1	CASSQTSGRRSTYNEQFF	TGTGCCAGCAGCCAGACTAGCGGGAGGCGGTCAACCTACAATGAGCAGTTCTTC
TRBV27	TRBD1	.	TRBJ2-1	CASSTGTGPWNEQFF	TGTGCCAGCAGTACCGGGACAGGGCCCTGGAATGAGCAGTTCTTC
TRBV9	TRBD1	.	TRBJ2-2	CASSPPGQGWVGELFF	TGTGCCAGCAGCCCGCCGGGACAGGGTTGGGTTGGGGAGCTGTTTTTT
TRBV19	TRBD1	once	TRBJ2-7	CASSIRGQGPAEQYF	TGTGCCAGTAGTATAAGGGGACAGGGCCCCGCCGAGCAGTACTTC
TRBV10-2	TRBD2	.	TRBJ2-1	CASSEPEDIAGGTYNEQFF	TGCGCCAGCAGTGAGCCAGAGGATATAGCGGGAGGCACCTACAATGAGCAGTTCTTC
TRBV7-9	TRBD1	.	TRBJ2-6	CASSVAGGSHSGANVLTF	TGTGCCAGCAGCGTGGCAGGGGGCTCCCACTCTGGGGCCAACGTCCTGACTTTC
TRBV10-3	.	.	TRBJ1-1	CAIISGDGNEAFF	TGTGCCATCATATCCGGGGATGGCAATGAAGCTTTCTTT
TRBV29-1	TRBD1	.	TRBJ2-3	CSVVDRETSTDTQYF	TGCAGCGTTGTAGACAGGGAAACTAGCACAGATACGCAGTATTTT